The 11 T cell receptor beta chains presented below share a single source sample, sequenced in a study of T-cell memory formation after mild COVID-19. TCRdb re-derived calls from the 5' RACE reads in MiXCR, one entry per CDR3 protein. The top ten clones hold around a fifth of a sample with roughly 280,000 distinct CDR3 sequences, around 8% of them seen once. The sample consisted of PBMCs or a T cell subset sorted from them (not recorded which). These receptors were obtained from a man aged 18 to 35 who had mild COVID-19 (a few samples of this study predate the infection). Cell type and time point are not known.

In its sample, this clonotype was seen many times. V and J are TRBV5-8 and TRBJ1-2; possible D gene TRBD1, 5 bases. V lost 5 bases and J lost 4, with 21 bases in between. CDR1 and CDR2 (germline): SGHTS, YDEGEE. The CDR3 is made up of 16 amino acids. The CDR3 loop is CASSFAGTQALYGYTF. DNA for the CDR3: TGTGCCAGCAGTTTCGCCGGGACCCAGGCTCTCTATGGCTACACCTTC.

This chain joins TRBV5-5 and TRBJ1-6; D might be TRBD1 (6 bases). The CDR3 consists of 12 residues. Germline V lookup: CDR1 SGHKS, CDR2 YYEKEE (reference sequence). The V gene lost 6 bases and the J gene lost 14 bases, with 15 bases spanning the gap. For the CDR3, the DNA is TGTGCCAGCAACGAGTCAGGGGCTTCCCTCCACTTT. Translating it yields CASNESGASLHF.

There are many counts of this clonotype. The V and J genes are TRBV6-4 and TRBJ2-3; no reliable D call. Trimming removed 2 bases from V and 2 bases from J, with 5 bases in between. The CDR3 extends over 13 amino acids. The germline gives CDR1 MRHNA, CDR2 SNTAGT. The DNA of the CDR3 is TGTGCCAGCAGTGACGGGCCCACAGATACGCAGTATTTT. Its translation is CASSDGPTDTQYF.

This chain uses TRBV28 with TRBJ2-6; no reliable D call. Germline-derived CDR1 and CDR2 are MDHEN and SYDVKM. The CDR3 extends over 12 amino acids. The ends were cut back, 10 bases at V and 1 base at J, with 5 bases in the middle. The CDR3 nucleotides are TGTGCCACCAATTCTGGGGCCAACGTCCTGACTTTC. Amino acid sequence: CATNSGANVLTF. Full variable domain (remainder filled in from reference TRBV28 and TRBJ2-6): DVKVTQSSRYLVKRTGEKVFLECVQDMDHENMFWYRQDPGLGLRLIYFSYDVKMKEKGDIPEGYSVSREKKERFSLILESASTNQTSMYLCATNSGANVLTFGAGSRLTVL.

The J gene is TRBJ2-6, the V gene TRBV6-2 or TRBV6-3; tentative D call: TRBD1 (6 bases). Trimming left V 6 bases short and J 4 bases short, with 16 bases between. The germline V gene has CDR1 MNHEY and CDR2 SVGEGT. The CDR3 totals 16 residues. The CDR3 DNA reads as TGTGCCAGCAGACCTACAGGGCGAGGGGGGGCCAACGTCCTGACTTTC. Translation: CASRPTGRGGANVLTF.

The chain employs TRBV5-1 and TRBJ1-4; TRBD1 matches 7 bases. The CDR3 contains 14 residues. The germline V gene encodes CDR1 SGHRS and CDR2 YFSETQ. With V trimmed by 2 bases and J by 4 bases, 2 bases remained unmatched. This CDR3 reads CASSLQGNNEKLFF. The CDR3 DNA follows: TGCGCCAGCAGCTTACAGGGGAATAATGAAAAACTGTTTTTT.

This clonotype was counted at least ten times. V and J are TRBV4-3 and TRBJ2-1, with D maybe TRBD2 (6 bases). This CDR3 is built from 18 residues. V lost 4 bases to trimming and J lost 5 bases, with 24 bases between them. Germline V gene lookup returns CDR1 LGHNA and CDR2 YSLEER. CDR3 DNA: TGCGCCAGCAGCCCGGCCGGTGGAGGAATCGGGGGAGACAATGAGCAGTTCTTC. Protein: CASSPAGGGIGGDNEQFF.

This clonotype was seen only a few times. V gene TRBV12-3 or TRBV12-4 combines with J gene TRBJ1-2; perhaps TRBD1 as D (6 bases). This CDR3 spans 11 amino acids. Trimming shortened V by 5 bases and J by 8 bases, and 9 bases separated the two germline ends. CDR3 sequence reads: CASSEGEGYTF. In DNA, the CDR3 is TGTGCCAGCAGTGAGGGGGAGGGCTACACCTTC.

This clonotype has only a few counts. V gene TRBV12-3 or TRBV12-4 combines with J gene TRBJ1-1; D perhaps matches TRBD1 (5 bases). This CDR3 spans 12 amino acids. V lost 6 bases and J 11 bases, leaving 16 bases between the germline ends. CDR3 coding DNA: TGTGCCAGCAGCCCGGGACCCCGGGAGGCTTTCTTT. It codes for CASSPGPREAFF.

This clonotype was seen more than once but under ten times. The chain carries TRBV7-9 and TRBJ1-1; the D is unclear. Germline CDR1 reads SEHNR; CDR2 reads FQNEAQ (reference sequence). The ends were cut back, 7 bases at V and 5 bases at J, with 11 bases in the middle. This CDR3 is built from 12 residues. The CDR3 loop reads CASNQLGTEAFF. The CDR3 DNA follows: TGTGCCAGCAACCAGCTCGGTACTGAAGCTTTCTTT.

This clonotype has only a few counts. The chain combines TRBV18 with TRBJ1-2; D gene ambiguous. There are 15 residues in the CDR3. Germline CDR1 and CDR2: KGHSH and LQKENI. Trimming took off 3 bases at V and 1 base at J, with 12 bases between the two ends. CDR3 in DNA: TGTGCCAGCTCACCGGCGTCTATCCTTAACTATGGCTACACCTTC. Translating gives CASSPASILNYGYTF. Full variable domain (rest looked up from reference TRBV18 and TRBJ1-2): NAGVMQNPRHLVRRRGQEARLRCSPMKGHSHVYWYRQLPEEGLKFMVYLQKENIIDESGMPKERFSAEFPKEGPSILRIQQVVRGDSAAYFCASSPASILNYGYTFGSGTRLTVV.